Listed here is a single TCR beta chain. Antigen unknown. These data belong to a study of radiotherapy plus CTLA-4 blockade in lung cancer. At the level of the study: For approximately 17% of patients, objective responses occurred, and about 33% had disease control. Whole-study results and caveats: Reported findings show early blood T cell clone dynamics, with interferon-beta, best predicted response. Expansion of tumor-derived TCR clones was observed in blood after radiotherapy plus ipilimumab.

Patients had chemo-refractory metastatic non-small-cell lung cancer and received focal radiation plus CTLA-4 blockade that used ipilimumab. The CDR3 loop spans 19 amino acids. V gave up 5 bases and J gave up 5 bases; unmatched junction bases: 22. Germline V CDR1 and CDR2: SNHLY, FYNNEI. Clones were sequenced by immunoSEQ multiplex PCR, and TCRdb holds only the in-frame ones, with some missing. The data hold around 130,000 clones, with 90% observed a single time. The TCR originated in a human donor with non-small cell lung cancer that progressed on radiotherapy plus ipilimumab. The starting material was peripheral blood, obtained from a patient treated with radiotherapy plus ipilimumab. The chain uses TRBV2 and TRBJ2-7; the match to TRBD1 covers 9 bases. CDR3 in DNA: TGTGCCAGCAGTCCACTTATCGGGGACAGGGTACCATCAGCCCACGAGCAGTACTTC. Translation gives CASSPLIGDRVPSAHEQYF.